The 12 T cell receptor beta chains presented below share a single source sample, sequenced in a study of T cell changes during pregnancy in multiple sclerosis (dated by TCRdb to about 2019). The method behind the library was the immunoSEQ multiplex PCR assay. Sourced from immuneACCESS, this table was stored by TCRdb with only in-frame sequences that have V and J called. A share of the clones is absent; for the studies checked, an unresolved V gene accounts for under half, and the remainder has no known explanation. Recorded for this sample are under 20,000 clones; roughly 86% of them occurred a single time. The top ten clones comprise about 9.1% of the sample. The specimen comprised CD8+ T cells from peripheral blood mononuclear cells, sampled in the second trimester of pregnancy. The receptors originated from a female donor in good health, enrolled as a control in a pregnancy study.

The gene calls are TRBV28 and TRBJ1-5, with a weak D call TRBD1 (6 bases). The CDR3 consists of 14 residues. Trimming removed 5 bases from V and 8 bases from J, with 16 bases in between. Germline V gene lookup returns CDR1 MDHEN and CDR2 SYDVKM. CDR3 loop: CASSPNRARKPQHF. CDR3 DNA sequence: TGTGCCAGCAGTCCCAACAGGGCACGAAAGCCCCAGCATTTT.

J is TRBJ1-5 and V is TRBV30; D is undetermined. The germline V gene has CDR1 GTSNPN and CDR2 SVGIG (reference sequence). The CDR3 loop spans 13 amino acids. The V end lost 3 bases, the J end lost 6 bases, and 12 bases lay between the germline ends. In DNA form, the CDR3 reads TGTGCCTGGAGCCACGGGGAATTTCAGCCCCAGCATTTT. Its protein is CAWSHGEFQPQHF.

The chain employs TRBV4-3 and TRBJ2-1, with D hard to call. V dropped 4 bases and J dropped 12 bases, with 13 bases sitting between them. The V gene's germline CDR1 is LGHNA and CDR2 YSLEER. The CDR3 loop spans 12 amino acids. The CDR3 region has the DNA TGCGCCAGCAGCCCCGATCTGTCTAGGCAGTTCTTC. It is translated as CASSPDLSRQFF.

V gene TRBV7-9 combines with J gene TRBJ2-1, with D tentatively TRBD2 (5 bases). The CDR3 runs 13 residues. The ends were cut back, 5 bases at V and 4 bases at J, with 9 bases in the middle. The V gene's germline CDR1 is SEHNR and CDR2 FQNEAQ (reference sequence). The CDR3 region has the DNA TGTGCCAGCAGCACACTAGATTACAATGAGCAGTTCTTC. This gives the protein CASSTLDYNEQFF.

The chain combines TRBV5-4 with TRBJ1-2; tentatively, D is TRBD1 (6 bases). The CDR3 consists of 13 residues. Germline CDR1 SGHNT, CDR2 YYREEE (reference sequence). V was cut by 6 bases and J by 4 bases, with 13 bases left in between. CDR3 loop: CASKWGGGYGYTF. The CDR3 DNA sequence: TGTGCCAGCAAATGGGGAGGGGGCTATGGCTACACCTTC. The full variable domain, its missing parts supplied by reference TRBV5-4 and TRBJ1-2, is ETGVTQSPTHLIKTRGQQVTLRCSSQSGHNTVSWYQQALGQGPQFIFQYYREEENGRGNFPPRFSGLQFPNYSSELNVNALELDDSALYLCASKWGGGYGYTFGSGTRLTVV.

The V gene is TRBV14, the J gene TRBJ1-1; TRBD1 matches at 8 bases. This CDR3 is built from 18 residues. The germline gives CDR1 SGHDN, CDR2 FVKESK. Unmatched junction bases numbered 13, after V lost 0 bases and J lost 4 bases. The DNA of the CDR3 is TGTGCCAGCAGCCAAGATTCGGGTCGCGCTCAGGGGGCCACTGAAGCTTTCTTT. This codes for CASSQDSGRAQGATEAFF.

The rearrangement links TRBV2 to TRBJ2-7; 9 positions agree with TRBD1. Trimming removed 5 bases from V and 6 bases from J; junction bases left unmatched: 2. The CDR3 is 12 amino acids. The V gene's germline CDR1 is SNHLY and CDR2 FYNNEI. The CDR3 region has the DNA TGTGCCAGCAGTTACAGGGGGCGCGAGCAGTACTTC. Its translation is CASSYRGREQYF.

V is TRBV25-1 and J is TRBJ2-1, with TRBD2 matching 10 bases. Germline V gene data show CDR1 as MGHDK and CDR2 as SYGVNS. J gave up 5 bases and V 5 bases, and 3 bases lay outside the gene matches. The CDR3 covers 14 residues. CDR3 amino acids: CASSLAGADNEQFF. DNA for the CDR3: TGTGCCAGCAGTCTAGCGGGAGCCGACAATGAGCAGTTCTTC.

The chain uses TRBV6-5 and TRBJ1-6; D is unclear. CDR1 is MNHEY, CDR2 SVGAGI, per germline. Trimming shortened V by 4 bases and J by 1 base, and 2 bases separated the two germline ends. This CDR3 contains 13 residues. In nucleotides, the CDR3 is TGTGCCAGCAGTTCATCCTATAATTCACCCCTCCACTTT. The encoded protein is CASSSSYNSPLHF.

Comment on this clone: One end of the junction fails to match germline, which may point to a read error. The J gene is TRBJ1-3, the V gene TRBV7-7, with 10 bases aligning to TRBD1. Germline loops: CDR1 SSHAT, CDR2 FNYEAQ (reference sequence). CDR3 size: 16 residues. The CDR3 is CASSPRTGGYGNTIYF. The CDR3 region has the DNA TGTGCTAGCAGCCCCCGGACAGGGGGATATGGAAACACCATATATTTT.

This rearrangement joins TRBV9 to TRBJ1-2, with D perhaps matching TRBD1 (6 bases). Trimming removed 0 bases from V and 6 bases from J, with 18 bases in between. CDR1 and CDR2 (germline): SGDLS, YYNGEE. The CDR3 totals 16 residues. CDR3 residues: CASSVGLGALSHGYTF. The CDR3, as DNA: TGTGCCAGCAGCGTAGGGTTGGGGGCGCTAAGTCATGGCTACACCTTC.

V gene TRBV5-6 combines with J gene TRBJ1-2; TRBD1 might be the D (5 bases). V lost 0 bases and J lost 4, with 10 bases in between. From germline, CDR1 is SGHDT and CDR2 YYEEEE. This CDR3 contains 14 residues. CDR3 in amino acids: CASSLGQGSYGYTF. CDR3 sequence (DNA): TGTGCCAGCAGCTTGGGCCAGGGTAGCTATGGCTACACCTTC.